This T cell receptor beta chain was captured by sequencing in a study of blood T cell repertoires in COVID-19. Study-level information: In each case, the material was cDNA or gDNA derived from T cells, B-cell-depleted T cells, or PBMCs.

Per the authors' pipeline: Cell counts per sample came from amplifying reference gene primers. Libraries were prepared by immunoSEQ multiplex PCR; TCRdb keeps only in-frame clonotypes and omits some of them. That table furnishes V, J and clone size, whereas the DNA furnished D and trimming. Seen here are around 190,000 clones, around 87% observed once, and the top ten hold 20% to 25%. Cohort assignment relied on participant-reported clinical history. The length of the CDR3 is 16 residues. CDR1 is SGHAT, CDR2 FQNNGV, per germline. The V and J ends lost 0 bases and 2 bases, in that order; junction bases with no gene match: 4.

The sequenced sample consisted of PBMCs or T cells enriched from blood (not recorded which). This clonotype was sampled from a woman between 40 and 50 years old in a cohort exposed to, infected with or recovered from COVID-19 (not recorded which). The chain links TRBV11-2 to TRBJ2-5; 9 positions agree with TRBD2. CDR3 loop: CASSLEASGAQETQYF. CDR3 sequence (DNA): TGTGCCAGCAGCTTAGAGGCTAGCGGGGCACAAGAGACCCAGTACTTC. The whole variable domain, filled in from reference TRBV11-2 and TRBJ2-5, reads EAGVAQSPRYKIIEKRQSVAFWCNPISGHATLYWYQQILGQGPKLLIQFQNNGVVDDSQLPKDRFSAERLKGVDSTLKIQPAKLEDSAVYLCASSLEASGAQETQYFGPGTRLLVL.